The clone carrying this T cell receptor beta chain was picked up many times. The antigen is not known. This specimen belongs to a study of T cells in Graves' hyperthyroidism and ophthalmopathy. Study background: The initial diagnosis was the point when peripheral blood was collected, ahead of any treatment.

The germline V and J ends were trimmed by 10 bases and 4 bases, with 20 bases remaining between them. The CDR3 consists of 15 residues. More than 8 ml fresh peripheral blood yielded the PBMCs. Broader study findings: The authors' 13 V-J model separated ophthalmopathy from stable hyperthyroidism. The model foresaw ophthalmopathy a median roughly 6 months prior to onset.

Regions amplified from RNA transcripts were the TCR beta CDR3 regions. The HTBI primer set was used in a first-round RT-PCR of the TCR CDR3. TCRdb re-derived calls from the multiplex PCR reads in MiXCR, one entry per CDR3 protein. This sample yields about 530,000 distinct CDR3 sequences, of which roughly a sixth are seen a single time; approximately 18% belongs to the top ten. V and J are TRBV12-3 or TRBV12-4 and TRBJ2-1, with D perhaps matching TRBD1 or TRBD2 (6 bases each). The sequence derives from a young woman with Graves' ophthalmopathy. Sequencing was carried out using blood. CDR3 region: CAITTPGAPYNEQFF. The CDR3 DNA is TGTGCCATCACAACCCCGGGGGCCCCTTACAATGAGCAGTTCTTC.